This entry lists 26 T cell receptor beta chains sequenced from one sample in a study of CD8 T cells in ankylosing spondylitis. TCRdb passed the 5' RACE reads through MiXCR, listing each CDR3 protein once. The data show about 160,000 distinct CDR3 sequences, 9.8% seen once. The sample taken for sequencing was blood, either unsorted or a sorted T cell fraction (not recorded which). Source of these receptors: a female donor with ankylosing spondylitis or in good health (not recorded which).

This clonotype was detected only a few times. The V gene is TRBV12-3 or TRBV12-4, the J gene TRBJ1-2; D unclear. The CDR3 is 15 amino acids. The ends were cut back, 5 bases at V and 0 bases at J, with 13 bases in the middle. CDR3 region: CASSQVWVSNYGYTF. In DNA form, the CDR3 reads TGTGCCAGCAGTCAGGTCTGGGTATCTAACTATGGCTACACCTTC.

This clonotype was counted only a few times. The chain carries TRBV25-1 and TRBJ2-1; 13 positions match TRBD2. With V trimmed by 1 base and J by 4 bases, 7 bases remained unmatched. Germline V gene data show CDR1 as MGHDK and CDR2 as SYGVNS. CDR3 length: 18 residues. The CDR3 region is CASSELYPLAGGYNEQFF. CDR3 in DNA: TGTGCCAGCAGTGAATTGTACCCACTAGCGGGAGGGTACAATGAGCAGTTCTTC.

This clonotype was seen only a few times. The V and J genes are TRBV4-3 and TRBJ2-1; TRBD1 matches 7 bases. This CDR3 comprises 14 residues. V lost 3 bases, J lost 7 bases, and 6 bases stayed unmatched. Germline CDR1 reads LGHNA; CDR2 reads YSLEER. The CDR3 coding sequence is TGCGCCAGCAGCCAGACGACAGGGTGGAATGAGCAGTTCTTC. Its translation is CASSQTTGWNEQFF.

CDR3 nucleotides: TGCGCCAGCAGCCAAGTCACAGGGGTAGCCTACGAGCAGTACTTC. Protein: CASSQVTGVAYEQYF. This chain connects TRBV4-1 to TRBJ2-7, with 7 bases that match TRBD1. Per germline, CDR1 MGHRA and CDR2 YSYEKL. Losses at the gene ends were 1 base for V and 2 bases for J; bases not matched to a gene: 5. The CDR3 contains 15 residues.

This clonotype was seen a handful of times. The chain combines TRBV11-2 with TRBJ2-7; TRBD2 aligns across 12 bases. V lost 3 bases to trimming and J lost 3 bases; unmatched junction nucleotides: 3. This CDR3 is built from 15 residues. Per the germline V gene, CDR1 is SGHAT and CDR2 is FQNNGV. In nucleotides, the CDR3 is TGTGCCAGCAGCTTCCGACTAGCGGGAGTCTACGAGCAGTACTTC. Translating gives CASSFRLAGVYEQYF. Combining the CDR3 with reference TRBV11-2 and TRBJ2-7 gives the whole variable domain EAGVAQSPRYKIIEKRQSVAFWCNPISGHATLYWYQQILGQGPKLLIQFQNNGVVDDSQLPKDRFSAERLKGVDSTLKIQPAKLEDSAVYLCASSFRLAGVYEQYFGPGTRLTVT.

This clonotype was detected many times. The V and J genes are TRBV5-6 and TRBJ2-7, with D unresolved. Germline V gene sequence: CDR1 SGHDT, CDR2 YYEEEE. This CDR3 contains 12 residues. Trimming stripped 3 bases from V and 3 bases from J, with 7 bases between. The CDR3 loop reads CASSSTDYEQYF. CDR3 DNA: TGTGCCAGCAGCTCCACTGACTACGAGCAGTACTTC.

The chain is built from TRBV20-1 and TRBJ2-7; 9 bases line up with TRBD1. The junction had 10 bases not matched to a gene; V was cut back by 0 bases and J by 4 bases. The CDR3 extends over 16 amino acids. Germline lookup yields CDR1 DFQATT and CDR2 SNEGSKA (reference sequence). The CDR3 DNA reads TGCAGTGCTAGAGACCGGGACAGGGCTCTTTTATACGAGCAGTACTTC. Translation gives CSARDRDRALLYEQYF.

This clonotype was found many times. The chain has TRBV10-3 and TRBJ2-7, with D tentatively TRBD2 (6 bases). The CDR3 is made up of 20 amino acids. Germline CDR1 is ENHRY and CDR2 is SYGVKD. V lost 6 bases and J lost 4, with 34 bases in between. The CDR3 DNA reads TGTGCCATCAGGGCATGGGTCGCTAGCGCCTCGGAAGGGAGGCTGTACGAGCAGTACTTC. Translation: CAIRAWVASASEGRLYEQYF.

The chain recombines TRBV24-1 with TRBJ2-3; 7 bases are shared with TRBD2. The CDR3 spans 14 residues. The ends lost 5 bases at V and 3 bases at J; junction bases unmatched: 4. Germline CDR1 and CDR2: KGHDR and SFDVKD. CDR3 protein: CATSAGRTTDTQYF. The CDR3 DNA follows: TGTGCCACCAGTGCCGGGAGGACGACAGATACGCAGTATTTT.

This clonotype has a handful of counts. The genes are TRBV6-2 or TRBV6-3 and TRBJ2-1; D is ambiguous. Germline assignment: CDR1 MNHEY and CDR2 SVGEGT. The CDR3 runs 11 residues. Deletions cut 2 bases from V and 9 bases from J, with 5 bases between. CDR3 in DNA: TGTGCCAGCAGTTACCCCACTGAGCAGTTCTTC. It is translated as CASSYPTEQFF.

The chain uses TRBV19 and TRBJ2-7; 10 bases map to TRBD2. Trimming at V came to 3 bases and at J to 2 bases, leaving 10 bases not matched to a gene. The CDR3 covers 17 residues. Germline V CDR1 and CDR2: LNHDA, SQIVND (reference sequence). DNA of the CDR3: TGTGCCAGTAGTATCCGGACTAGCGGAAATATTCCCTACGAGCAGTACTTC. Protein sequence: CASSIRTSGNIPYEQYF.

In nucleotides, the CDR3 is TGCGCCAGCAGTGAGGGTGGGATGTCCCAGCATTTT. Amino acids: CASSEGGMSQHF. The chain recombines TRBV10-2 with TRBJ1-5; D uncertain. The CDR3 runs to 12 residues. Germline CDR1 and CDR2: WSHSY and SAAADI. V shed 2 bases and J shed 11 bases, with 10 bases lying between them.

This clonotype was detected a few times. In nucleotides, the CDR3 is TGTGCCAGCAGCCTCCGGAGGGGTTACGAGCAGTACTTC. This gives the protein CASSLRRGYEQYF. This rearrangement joins TRBV5-6 to TRBJ2-7; possibly TRBD2 for D (6 bases). From germline, CDR1 is SGHDT and CDR2 YYEEEE. The CDR3 has 13 residues. The V end was cut by 4 bases, the J end by 4 bases, with 12 bases between.

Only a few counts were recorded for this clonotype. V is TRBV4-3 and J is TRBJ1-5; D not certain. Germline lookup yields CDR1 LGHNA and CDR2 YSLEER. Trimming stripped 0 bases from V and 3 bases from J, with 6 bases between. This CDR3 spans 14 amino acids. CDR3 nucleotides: TGCGCCAGCAGCCAAGACCGGGTCAATCAGCCCCAGCATTTT. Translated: CASSQDRVNQPQHF.

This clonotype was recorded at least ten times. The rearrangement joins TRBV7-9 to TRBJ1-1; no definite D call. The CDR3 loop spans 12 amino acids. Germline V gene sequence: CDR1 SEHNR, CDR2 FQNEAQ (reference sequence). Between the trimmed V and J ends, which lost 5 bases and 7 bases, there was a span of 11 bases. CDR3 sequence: CASSRSSGEAFF. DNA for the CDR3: TGTGCCAGCAGCCGTTCCAGCGGTGAAGCTTTCTTT.

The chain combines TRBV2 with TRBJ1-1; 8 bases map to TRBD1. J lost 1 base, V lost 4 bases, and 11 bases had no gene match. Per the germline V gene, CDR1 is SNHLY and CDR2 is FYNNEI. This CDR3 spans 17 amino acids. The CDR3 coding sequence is TGTGCCAGCAGTGTGGACAGGGATCGCCTATCGAACACTGAAGCTTTCTTT. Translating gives CASSVDRDRLSNTEAFF.

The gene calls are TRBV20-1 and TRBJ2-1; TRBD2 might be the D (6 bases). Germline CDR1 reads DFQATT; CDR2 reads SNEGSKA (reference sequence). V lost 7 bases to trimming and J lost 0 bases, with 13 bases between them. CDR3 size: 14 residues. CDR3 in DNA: TGCAGTGTCCGGGGGACCAGCTCCTACAATGAGCAGTTCTTC. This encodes CSVRGTSSYNEQFF.

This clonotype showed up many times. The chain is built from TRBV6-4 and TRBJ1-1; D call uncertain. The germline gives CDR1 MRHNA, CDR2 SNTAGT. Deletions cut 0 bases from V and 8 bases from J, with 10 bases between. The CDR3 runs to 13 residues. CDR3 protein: CASSDSPGSEAFF. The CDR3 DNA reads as TGTGCCAGCAGTGACTCTCCTGGCAGCGAAGCTTTCTTT.

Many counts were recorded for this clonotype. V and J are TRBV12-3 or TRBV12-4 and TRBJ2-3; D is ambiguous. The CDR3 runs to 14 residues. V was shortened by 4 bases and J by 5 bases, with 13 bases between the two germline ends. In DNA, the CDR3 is TGTGCCAGCAGTTCGCCCCACTTGGGAGATACGCAGTATTTT. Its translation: CASSSPHLGDTQYF.

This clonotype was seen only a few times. CDR3 DNA: TGTGCCAGCAGCTTAGAAGGGGGCGGGAGGCTTAGCTCCTACGAGCAGTACTTC. Residues: CASSLEGGGRLSSYEQYF. The rearrangement joins TRBV11-2 to TRBJ2-7; D possibly corresponds to TRBD2 (8 bases). Looked up from germline, CDR1 is SGHAT and CDR2 is FQNNGV. The V gene lost 0 bases and the J gene lost 0 bases, with 18 bases spanning the gap. The CDR3 is 18 residues long.

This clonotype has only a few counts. The chain's CDR3 is CATGRLYGYTF. CDR3 DNA: TGTGCCACCGGCAGGCTCTATGGCTACACCTTC. V is TRBV24-1 and J is TRBJ1-2, with D hard to call. The CDR3 covers 11 residues. V was shortened by 9 bases and J by 4 bases, with 8 bases between the two germline ends. Germline V gene sequence: CDR1 KGHDR, CDR2 SFDVKD.

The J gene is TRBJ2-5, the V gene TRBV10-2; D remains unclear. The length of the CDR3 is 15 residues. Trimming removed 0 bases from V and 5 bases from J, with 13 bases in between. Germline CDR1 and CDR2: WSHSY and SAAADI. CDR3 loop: CASSESYGFGETQYF. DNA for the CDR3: TGCGCCAGCAGTGAGTCGTATGGGTTCGGGGAGACCCAGTACTTC.

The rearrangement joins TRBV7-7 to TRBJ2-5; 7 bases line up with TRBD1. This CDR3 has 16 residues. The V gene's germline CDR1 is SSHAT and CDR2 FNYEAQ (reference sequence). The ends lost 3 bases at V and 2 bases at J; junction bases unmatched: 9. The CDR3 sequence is CASSFNLGTEQETQYF. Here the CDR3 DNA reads TGTGCCAGCAGCTTCAACCTGGGGACAGAGCAAGAGACCCAGTACTTC.

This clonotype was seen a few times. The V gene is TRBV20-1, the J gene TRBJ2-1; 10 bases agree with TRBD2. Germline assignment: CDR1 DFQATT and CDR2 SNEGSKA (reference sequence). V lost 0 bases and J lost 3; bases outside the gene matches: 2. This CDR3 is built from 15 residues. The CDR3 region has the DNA TGCAGTGCTAGAGACCTAGCGGGAGACTACAATGAGCAGTTCTTC. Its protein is CSARDLAGDYNEQFF.

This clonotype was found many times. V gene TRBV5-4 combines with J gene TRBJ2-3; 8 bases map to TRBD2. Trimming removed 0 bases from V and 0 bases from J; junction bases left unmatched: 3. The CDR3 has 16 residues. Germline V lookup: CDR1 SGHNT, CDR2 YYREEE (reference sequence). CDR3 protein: CASSLEVAGSTDTQYF. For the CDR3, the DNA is TGTGCCAGCAGCTTGGAGGTAGCGGGAAGCACAGATACGCAGTATTTT.

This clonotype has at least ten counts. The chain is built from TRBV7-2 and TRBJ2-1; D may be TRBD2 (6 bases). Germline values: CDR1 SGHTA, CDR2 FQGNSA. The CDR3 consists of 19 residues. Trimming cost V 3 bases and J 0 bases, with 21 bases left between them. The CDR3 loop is CASSFAGGVLELSYNEQFF. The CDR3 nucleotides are TGTGCCAGCAGCTTTGCCGGGGGAGTCCTAGAGCTCTCCTACAATGAGCAGTTCTTC.